This T cell receptor (beta chain) was identified in a study of cytomegalovirus exposure and HLA in healthy donors. General study findings and limits: That first-cohort TCR clusters tended to co-occur in the 120 or so validation repertoires was found in a later analysis.

Generated by immunoSEQ multiplex PCR, the TCRdb table keeps only in-frame clones and is missing some. The sample records some 110,000 clones, more than 85% being singletons. Trimming removed 2 bases from V and 5 bases from J; junction bases left unmatched: 8. CDR1 MNHEY and CDR2 SMNVEV come from the germline V gene (reference sequence). This CDR3 has 15 residues. Concerning this clone: The antigen remains undetermined.

This TCR came from a man aged 18-30 years in good health and CMV-seropositive. Sequenced sample: PBMCs. The chain carries TRBV27 and TRBJ1-2; TRBD1 aligns across 7 bases. CDR3 protein: CASSLTGDVGYGYTF. CDR3 coding DNA: TGTGCCAGCAGTTTAACAGGGGACGTTGGGTATGGCTACACCTTC.